The 15 T cell receptor beta chains in this list originate from one sample, sequenced in a study of CD8+ T cells in alopecia areata. The treatment is: oral pan-JAK inhibitor, 5-10 mg twice daily. Following RNA extraction, reverse transcription yielded cDNA that acted as the sequencing template. Using immunoSEQ multiplex PCR, the repertoire was profiled, and TCRdb retains in-frame clones only, with some absent. The sample carries approximately 280,000 clones, 58% recorded once. Here the sequenced sample was CD4+ T cells sorted from blood, taken at week 24, from a patient treated with tofacitinib. These receptors were obtained from a human donor with alopecia areata.

The V call is TRBV4-1, the J call TRBJ2-3; D remains ambiguous. The V gene lost 1 base and the J gene lost 0 bases, with 11 bases spanning the gap. The CDR3 consists of 16 residues. CDR1 MGHRA and CDR2 YSYEKL come from the germline V gene. As DNA, the CDR3 is TGCGCCAGCAGCCAAGGAACGGTCTCTAGCACAGATACGCAGTATTTT. Translating it yields CASSQGTVSSTDTQYF.

The DNA of the CDR3 is TGTGCCTGGAGTGTAACAGAGAATGAGCAGTTCTTC. This codes for CAWSVTENEQFF. V gene TRBV30 combines with J gene TRBJ2-1, with unresolved D. V lost 0 bases to trimming and J lost 7 bases, with 7 bases between them. Per the germline V gene, CDR1 is GTSNPN and CDR2 is SVGIG (reference sequence). CDR3 length: 12 amino acids.

In its sample, this clone was seen a few times. The chain has TRBV6-6 and TRBJ1-4; D uncertain. CDR1 MNHNY and CDR2 SVGAGI come from the germline V gene (reference sequence). The ends were cut back, 6 bases at V and 4 bases at J, with 15 bases in the middle. The CDR3 is made up of 15 amino acids. CDR3 sequence (DNA): TGTGCCAGCAGAATTACGGGGTTCGGTAATGAAAAACTGTTTTTT. Its translation is CASRITGFGNEKLFF.

The chain has TRBV4-1 and TRBJ2-5; 9 bases line up with TRBD2. V lost 4 bases and J lost 1; bases outside the gene matches: 16. The germline V gene encodes CDR1 MGHRA and CDR2 YSYEKL. The CDR3 spans 19 residues. CDR3 protein: CASSRLSGVAGERQETQYF. The DNA of the CDR3 is TGCGCCAGCAGCCGCCTATCGGGGGTAGCGGGGGAGCGCCAAGAGACCCAGTACTTC.

The chain carries TRBV30 and TRBJ2-7, with unresolved D. Looked up from germline, CDR1 is GTSNPN and CDR2 is SVGIG (reference sequence). The CDR3 totals 13 residues. With 3 bases removed from V and 3 bases from J, the gap between germline ends came to 12 bases. The CDR3 here is CAWRRPLGYEQYF. For the CDR3, the DNA is TGTGCCTGGAGACGACCTTTGGGCTACGAGCAGTACTTC.

The chain couples TRBV15 to TRBJ1-2, with D tentatively TRBD1 (5 bases). Germline V gives CDR1 LNHNV, CDR2 YYDKDF (reference sequence). V shed 0 bases and J shed 8 bases, with 13 bases lying between them. The CDR3 spans 14 residues. CDR3 loop: CATSRDRGLGGYTF. DNA of the CDR3: TGTGCCACCAGCAGAGATCGGGGCCTCGGGGGCTACACCTTC. The variable domain in full, with the rest retrieved from reference TRBV15 and TRBJ1-2, is DAMVIQNPRYQVTQFGKPVTLSCSQTLNHNVMYWYQQKSSQAPKLLFHYYDKDFNNEADTPDNFQSRRPNTSFCFLDIRSPGLGDTAMYLCATSRDRGLGGYTFGSGTRLTVV.

The chain recombines TRBV30 with TRBJ2-7, with a weak D call TRBD1 (6 bases). V shed 2 bases and J shed 7 bases, with 12 bases lying between them. The germline CDR1 and CDR2 sequences are GTSNPN and SVGIG (reference sequence). CDR3 size: 12 residues. CDR3 protein: CAWSPSTGEQYF. The CDR3 DNA is TGTGCCTGGAGTCCTTCAACAGGGGAGCAGTACTTC.

This clone showed up just a few times. V gene TRBV7-8 combines with J gene TRBJ1-1; 8 nucleotides agree with TRBD1. Germline lookup yields CDR1 SGHVS and CDR2 FQNEAQ. This CDR3 spans 15 amino acids. With 5 bases clipped from V and 0 bases from J, the junction kept 5 bases outside the gene matches. The CDR3 DNA sequence: TGTGCCAGCAGCCAAAGACAGGGGCTGAACACTGAAGCTTTCTTT. It is translated as CASSQRQGLNTEAFF.

In this sample, this clone turned up many times. Other nucleotide sequences in the sample specify the same CDR3. The V and J genes are TRBV7-2 and TRBJ2-5, with D unresolved. The germline V and J ends were trimmed by 2 bases and 3 bases, with 1 base remaining between them. Germline loops: CDR1 SGHTA, CDR2 FQGNSA. This CDR3 spans 11 amino acids. In DNA form, the CDR3 reads TGTGCCAGCAGCTTAAAAGAGACCCAGTACTTC. Residues: CASSLKETQYF.

The chain joins TRBV10-3 to TRBJ2-7; D not resolved. Trimming left V 0 bases short and J 4 bases short, with 7 bases between. Per the germline V gene, CDR1 is ENHRY and CDR2 is SYGVKD. The CDR3 sequence is 13 residues long. In DNA, the CDR3 is TGTGCCATCAGTGAGTCGTTAATATACGAGCAGTACTTC. Protein: CAISESLIYEQYF.

This sequence joins TRBV2 and TRBJ2-3; 7 bases match TRBD1. The CDR3 is 13 residues long. Germline assignment: CDR1 SNHLY and CDR2 FYNNEI. V lost 7 bases and J lost 3; bases outside the gene matches: 4. The CDR3 DNA is TGTGCCAGCAACCGGGGACAGACAGATACGCAGTATTTT. Translating it yields CASNRGQTDTQYF.

This chain's CDR3 is CASRPENSPLHF. The CDR3 nucleotides are TGTGCCAGCAGACCGGAGAATTCACCCCTCCACTTT. The chain combines TRBV25-1 with TRBJ1-6; no clear D. The CDR3 runs 12 residues. The V gene lost 6 bases and the J gene lost 7 bases, with 7 bases spanning the gap. Looked up from germline, CDR1 is MGHDK and CDR2 is SYGVNS. The full variable domain, rest sourced from reference TRBV25-1 and TRBJ1-6, is EADIYQTPRYLVIGTGKKITLECSQTMGHDKMYWYQQDPGMELHLIHYSYGVNSTEKGDLSSESTVSRIRTEHFPLTLESARPSHTSQYLCASRPENSPLHFGNGTRLTVT.

CDR3 loop: CASRPRTSGEGEQFF. The CDR3 DNA is TGTGCCAGCAGGCCGCGTACTAGCGGGGAGGGGGAGCAGTTCTTC. This chain connects TRBV5-4 to TRBJ2-1, with 10 nucleotides matching TRBD2. The CDR3 sequence is 15 residues long. After removal of 5 bases from V and 10 bases from J, the junction contained 12 bases not matched to a gene. The germline gives CDR1 SGHNT, CDR2 YYREEE (reference sequence).

The J gene is TRBJ1-4, the V gene TRBV2; D gene uncertain. This CDR3 spans 13 amino acids. Germline V gene lookup returns CDR1 SNHLY and CDR2 FYNNEI. V was trimmed by 6 bases and J by 3 bases, leaving 8 bases between them. The CDR3 nucleotides are TGTGCCAGCAGGCAGTCACCTAATGAAAAACTGTTTTTT. Amino acid sequence: CASRQSPNEKLFF.

J is TRBJ2-7 and V is TRBV7-2; 8 bases are shared with TRBD1. This CDR3 has 16 residues. V lost 2 bases to trimming and J lost 4 bases; unmatched junction nucleotides: 10. Looked up from germline, CDR1 is SGHTA and CDR2 is FQGNSA. The CDR3 DNA is TGTGCCAGCAGCTTAAGGGGACTGGGACAGGCTTACGAGCAGTACTTC. Its translation: CASSLRGLGQAYEQYF.